This TCR beta chain was captured by sequencing in a study of blood T cell repertoires in COVID-19. Per the study methods: Nucleated cell counts were estimated from reference gene primer amplification. Repertoires were generated with immunoSEQ multiplex PCR, while TCRdb's copy carries only in-frame clones and drops some. V, J and clone size were drawn from that table, and D and trimming were deduced from the DNA. The table has under 80,000 clones, more than 75% seen once. The specimen sequenced was peripheral blood. The source of this sequence is a human donor in a cohort sampled during active COVID-19.

The CDR3 sequence is CASAPRGETQYF. The CDR3 nucleotides read TGTGCCAGCGCACCCAGGGGGGAGACCCAGTACTTC. V usage is TRBV19 and J usage is TRBJ2-5; 7 nucleotides match TRBD1. The CDR3 spans 12 residues. CDR1 is LNHDA and CDR2 is SQIVND in the germline V gene (reference sequence). J gave up 5 bases and V 9 bases, and 6 bases lay outside the gene matches.